Following are 10 T cell receptor beta chains from one sample sequenced in a study of T cell responses to AZD1222 COVID-19 vaccine (dated by TCRdb to about 2021). What this sample's time point label stands for: baseline before first vaccination. Library creation used the immunoSEQ multiplex PCR assay. Here the immuneACCESS table is served through TCRdb, limited to in-frame sequences with V and J called. Missing clones are a known gap in these copies; in checked studies unresolved V genes cover under half, and the rest lacks a known reason. In all, the sample holds 60,000 to 75,000 clones, and approximately 83% of those were seen once. The ten largest account for approximately 18% of the sample. Sample: peripheral blood, taken on day 0 of AZD1222 vaccination. The receptors stem from an adult in good health.

The chain carries TRBV7-2 and TRBJ2-1; D is uncertain. The V end was cut by 4 bases, the J end by 9 bases, with 7 bases between. This CDR3 is 11 amino acids long. The germline CDR1 and CDR2 sequences are SGHTA and FQGNSA. The CDR3 bases are TGTGCCAGCAGCTCCCTTAGTGAGCAGTTCTTC. Amino acids: CASSSLSEQFF.

This clone was recorded many times. The V gene is TRBV27, the J gene TRBJ2-7; D is unresolved. Germline loops: CDR1 MNHEY, CDR2 SMNVEV (reference sequence). With 5 bases removed from V and 4 bases from J, the gap between germline ends came to 15 bases. The CDR3 is made up of 14 amino acids. CDR3 sequence (DNA): TGTGCCAGCAGTAGGCAGATGCCGCTTTACGAGCAGTACTTC. The encoded protein is CASSRQMPLYEQYF.

J is TRBJ1-5 and V is TRBV19, with 8 bases fitting TRBD1. Germline assignment: CDR1 LNHDA and CDR2 SQIVND (reference sequence). The CDR3 totals 16 residues. V dropped 3 bases and J dropped 2; count of bases not matched to a gene: 6. The CDR3 DNA reads as TGTGCCAGTAGTATTTCAGGGGGCTATGGCAATCAGCCCCAGCATTTT. Amino acids: CASSISGGYGNQPQHF.

J is TRBJ1-1 and V is TRBV6-5; D unclear. Germline V lookup: CDR1 MNHEY, CDR2 SVGAGI. CDR3 length equals 14 residues. Trimming took 4 bases from V and 4 from J, leaving 13 bases between them. CDR3 in DNA: TGTGCCAGCAGTTTACAGCGGGCTGGCACTGAAGCTTTCTTT. This gives the protein CASSLQRAGTEAFF.

The J gene is TRBJ2-3, the V gene TRBV6-1, with a possible D match to TRBD2 (6 bases). The germline gives CDR1 MNHNS, CDR2 SASEGT. V gave up 4 bases and J gave up 3 bases, with 17 bases separating them. There are 16 residues in the CDR3. The CDR3, as DNA: TGTGCCAGCAGTGGGAGGGGCGTCGAGGGGACAGATACGCAGTATTTT. Encoded protein: CASSGRGVEGTDTQYF.

This chain uses TRBV5-1 with TRBJ1-6; 9 bases line up with TRBD1. The CDR3 has 15 amino acids. Trimming removed 4 bases from V and 8 bases from J; junction bases left unmatched: 7. CDR1 and CDR2 from the germline V gene are SGHRS and YFSETQ. This CDR3 reads CASSLRTGDDSPLHF. Here the CDR3 DNA reads TGCGCCAGCAGCCTACGGACAGGGGATGATTCACCCCTCCACTTT. The full variable domain, completed using reference TRBV5-1 and TRBJ1-6, is KAGVTQTPRYLIKTRGQQVTLSCSPISGHRSVSWYQQTPGQGLQFLFEYFSETQRNKGNFPGRFSGRQFSNSRSEMNVSTLELGDSALYLCASSLRTGDDSPLHFGNGTRLTVT.

The genes are TRBV5-1 and TRBJ1-4; possible D gene TRBD1, 6 bases. The V gene's germline CDR1 is SGHRS and CDR2 YFSETQ. V lost 4 bases and J 4 bases, leaving 14 bases between the germline ends. The CDR3 consists of 15 residues. The CDR3 DNA reads as TGCGCCAGCAGCCGCGGGGACACTTATAATGAAAAACTGTTTTTT. It specifies CASSRGDTYNEKLFF. Full variable domain (missing parts from reference TRBV5-1 and TRBJ1-4): KAGVTQTPRYLIKTRGQQVTLSCSPISGHRSVSWYQQTPGQGLQFLFEYFSETQRNKGNFPGRFSGRQFSNSRSEMNVSTLELGDSALYLCASSRGDTYNEKLFFGSGTQLSVL.

The V gene is TRBV19, the J gene TRBJ1-2; D uncertain. CDR1 LNHDA and CDR2 SQIVND come from the germline V gene (reference sequence). The V gene lost 1 base and the J gene lost 4 bases, with 7 bases spanning the gap. The CDR3 loop spans 13 amino acids. As DNA, the CDR3 is TGTGCCAGTAGTATAGCGCAGAGCTATGGCTACACCTTC. Its protein is CASSIAQSYGYTF.

V and J are TRBV7-9 and TRBJ1-2, with 10 bases lining up with TRBD1. The V segment lost 3 bases and the J segment 7 bases; nucleotides outside the gene matches: 8. This CDR3 has 15 residues. In germline, CDR1 is SEHNR, CDR2 FQNEAQ (reference sequence). The CDR3 here is CASSFGTGAGSGYTF. The CDR3, as DNA: TGTGCCAGCAGCTTTGGGACAGGGGCTGGGAGTGGCTACACCTTC.

This clone was seen a handful of times. J is TRBJ1-6 and V is TRBV6-5; D might be TRBD1 (5 bases). The CDR3 is 13 residues long. Germline lookup yields CDR1 MNHEY and CDR2 SVGAGI. The ends were cut back, 7 bases at V and 3 bases at J, with 7 bases in the middle. The CDR3 sequence is CASTGLYNSPLHF. CDR3 DNA sequence: TGTGCCAGCACGGGACTCTATAATTCACCCCTCCACTTT.